Listed below are T cell receptor beta chains from one sample, sequenced in a study of blood T cell repertoires in COVID-19. Sequencing was performed with immunoSEQ multiplex PCR; in TCRdb, only in-frame clones are kept and a portion is missing. The table lists some 350,000 clones, around 83% of them singletons. Material for sequencing was peripheral blood. Receptor source: a man younger than 45 with active or convalescent COVID-19. CDR3s include the opening cysteine and the closing phenylalanine or tryptophan. Fields, in order: clone size, V gene, J gene, D gene, CDR3 protein, CDR3 DNA. The D gene is left open where the match is weak. Clone size appears in some rows only: once, few, many, or a class for an expanded clone.

>NA|TRBV11-2|TRBJ1-3|NA
CASSLRDTGGNTIYF
TGTGCCAGCAGCTTACGGGACACGGGAGGAAACACCATATATTTT
>NA|TRBV6-6|TRBJ1-1|NA
CASSATVNTEAFF
TGTGCCAGCAGTGCCACGGTGAACACTGAAGCTTTCTTT
>NA|TRBV3-1/TRBV3-2|TRBJ2-5|TRBD2
CASSQEREGEETQYF
TGTGCCAGCAGCCAAGAGCGGGAGGGGGAGGAGACCCAGTACTTC
>once|TRBV29-1|TRBJ2-3|TRBD2
CSVSSGNTDTQYF
TGCAGCGTTTCCAGCGGGAATACAGATACGCAGTATTTT
>once|TRBV6-6|TRBJ1-2|NA
CASSSQRGAVYGYTF
TGTGCCAGCAGCAGTCAAAGGGGCGCGGTCTATGGCTACACCTTC
>NA|TRBV21-1|TRBJ1-6|NA
CASSKDEWAETETGEGNSPLHF
TGTGCCAGCAGCAAAGATGAGTGGGCTGAGACAGAAACGGGGGAAGGGAATTCACCCCTCCACTTT
>NA|TRBV6-2/TRBV6-3|TRBJ2-3|TRBD2
CASSSGLAGTDTQYF
TGTGCCAGCAGTTCGGGACTAGCGGGAACAGATACGCAGTATTTT
>once|TRBV6-5|TRBJ1-5|NA
CASSPGGAWSQHF
TGTGCCAGCAGCCCCGGAGGGGCCTGGTCCCAGCATTTT
>NA|TRBV28|TRBJ2-1|TRBD2
CASSTTSGGHNEQFF
TGTGCCAGCAGCACGACTAGCGGGGGCCACAATGAGCAGTTCTTC
>once|TRBV3-1/TRBV3-2|TRBJ1-2|NA
CASSQVGRSEGYTF
TGTGCCAGCAGCCAAGTAGGCAGATCGGAGGGCTACACCTTC
>NA|TRBV12-3/TRBV12-4|TRBJ1-2|NA
CASSPGHLYGYTF
TGTGCCAGCAGCCCGGGACACCTCTATGGCTACACCTTC
>NA|TRBV13|TRBJ2-2|TRBD1
CASSPTGGRGTGELFF
TGTGCCAGCAGCCCAACAGGGGGCAGGGGAACCGGGGAGCTGTTTTTT
>NA|TRBV27|TRBJ1-2|NA
CASSLGPTGFYTF
TGTGCCAGCAGTTTAGGGCCCACGGGGTTCTACACCTTC
>NA|TRBV5-4|TRBJ2-7|TRBD2
CASSLAASGSYEQYF
TGTGCCAGCAGCTTGGCGGCTAGCGGGAGCTACGAGCAGTACTTC
>NA|TRBV6-1|TRBJ2-5|NA
CASSDAAGLGETQYF
TGTGCCAGCAGTGATGCGGCGGGACTGGGCGAGACCCAGTACTTC
>NA|TRBV13|TRBJ2-7|NA
CASTHQAGYEQYF
TGTGCCAGCACCCACCAGGCGGGCTACGAGCAGTACTTC
>NA|TRBV18|TRBJ1-2|NA
CASSSGLIYGYTF
TGTGCCAGCTCGTCTGGACTGATCTATGGCTACACCTTC
>NA|TRBV7-9|TRBJ2-7|TRBD1
CASSALYRGYEQYF
TGTGCCAGCAGCGCACTCTACAGGGGCTACGAGCAGTACTTC
>NA|TRBV7-3|TRBJ2-1|TRBD2
CASSSLAGTSYNEQFF
TGTGCCAGCAGCTCCCTAGCGGGAACCTCCTACAATGAGCAGTTCTTC
>NA|TRBV4-3|TRBJ2-3|NA
CASSQGETGFTDTQYF
TGCGCCAGCAGCCAAGGCGAGACAGGCTTCACAGATACGCAGTATTTT
>once|TRBV7-9|TRBJ2-1|NA
CAGSDQELWEQFF
TGTGCCGGCAGCGACCAGGAATTATGGGAGCAGTTCTTC
>NA|TRBV15|TRBJ2-5|NA
CATHGAGGETQYF
TGTGCCACCCATGGGGCAGGGGGGGAGACCCAGTACTTC
>NA|TRBV30|TRBJ2-7|TRBD1
CAWSVLGQAYEQYF
TGTGCCTGGAGTGTACTTGGACAGGCTTACGAGCAGTACTTC
>NA|TRBV5-5|TRBJ1-5|NA
CASSLAGNNVQHF
TGTGCCAGCAGCTTGGCGGGGAACAACGTCCAGCATTTT
>NA|TRBV24-1|TRBJ2-1|NA
CATSHRLPSYNEQFF
TGTGCCACCAGTCATCGACTACCCTCCTACAATGAGCAGTTCTTC
>NA|TRBV20-1|TRBJ1-2|TRBD1
CSASPGQGGGYTF
TGCAGTGCTAGTCCCGGACAGGGAGGTGGCTACACCTTC